This paragraph covers one TCR beta chain sequence. This clone appeared a single time. Which antigen it targets is not known. No clone much larger than this one lies a single base away; base qualities are absent. Other DNA sequences in this sample translate to the same CDR3. The sample is drawn from a study of blood T cell repertoires in COVID-19 (dated by TCRdb to 2018 to 2021). Background on the whole study: Samples from collaborators originated in the United States, Italy and Spain and spanned both the acute and convalescent phases of COVID-19. The repertoires were released in a freely available public database intended as a resource for research on the immune response to SARS-CoV-2. Samples were obtained from the ongoing ImmuneRACE study (first 160 participants) and from some 1,200 subjects provided by 6 global collaborators. The prospective study material was composed of cDNA or gDNA derived from T cells, B-cell-depleted T cells, or PBMCs. Where HLA class I and class II types were available, the types were taken from metadata supplied by the sample provider, not from assay-based typing. Nearly every sample came with metadata listing a de-identified subject ID, COVID-19 status, age in years and sex. Subjects who had been exposed to COVID-19, were actively infected with it, or had recovered from it provided the deeply sampled blood TCRbeta repertoires that made up the dataset.

The immunoSEQ Assay, a bias-controlled multiplex PCR, was used to amplify TCRbeta CDR3 regions from genomic DNA. The paper's processing steps were these. Within the assay, amplification of reference gene primers was used to estimate how many nucleated cells each sample contained. To quantify the absolute abundance of each unique TCRbeta CDR3 rearrangement, sequence reads were collapsed and filtered. For each sample, productive Simpson clonality was calculated as the square root of Simpson's diversity index across productive rearrangements. Not all clones reach the TCRdb copy of this immuneACCESS table, which keeps in-frame sequences only. Checked studies attribute under half of the gap to unresolved V genes and leave the rest unexplained. The DNA gave D and trimming, while V, J and clone size come from that table. The sample table shows more than 100,000 clones, and about 90% are seen once. More than 3% of the sample comes from the top ten.

Trimming takes 3 bases off V and 2 bases off J; junction bases not matched to a gene: 1. The germline V gene provides CDR1 LGHNA and CDR2 YSLEER. The CDR3 measures 15 amino acids from cysteine to phenylalanine. Only the CDR3 region is kept as DNA, spanning 45 bases read in frame from base 1. Broader findings and caveats from the paper: Clinical and demographic metadata were provided uncurated, with the amount varying by source and participant.

One collaborating source in Seattle enrolled patients during active infection and followed them longitudinally through the course of disease. Whole blood was collected in K2EDTA tubes by collaborating institutions according to the institutions' own protocols. For TCRbeta analysis, collaborators shipped samples in one of three forms: frozen whole blood, isolated PBMCs, or DNA extracted from either of those sample types. The sequence came from a woman in her sixties or seventies with COVID-19, enrolled during active disease. The chain is assembled from TRBV4-3 and TRBJ2-7; 13 of the junction bases match TRBD2. The sequenced sample consisted of peripheral blood. The nucleotide sequence is TGCGCCAGCAGCCAGGGACTAGCGGGGCCCTACGAGCAGTACTTC. This yields the protein CASSQGLAGPYEQYF.